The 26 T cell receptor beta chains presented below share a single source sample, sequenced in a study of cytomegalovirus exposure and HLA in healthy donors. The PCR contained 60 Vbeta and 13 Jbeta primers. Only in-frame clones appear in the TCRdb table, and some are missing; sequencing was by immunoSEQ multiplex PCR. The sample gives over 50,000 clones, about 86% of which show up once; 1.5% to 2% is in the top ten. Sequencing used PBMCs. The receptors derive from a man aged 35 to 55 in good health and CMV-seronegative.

This CDR3 is CASSPGTGNTIYF. CDR3 DNA: TGTGCCAGCAGCCCTGGGACAGGGAACACCATATATTTT. V and J are TRBV5-6 and TRBJ1-3; 9 nucleotides match TRBD1. Per germline, CDR1 SGHDT and CDR2 YYEEEE. With V trimmed by 4 bases and J by 7 bases, 3 bases remained unmatched. The CDR3 covers 13 residues.

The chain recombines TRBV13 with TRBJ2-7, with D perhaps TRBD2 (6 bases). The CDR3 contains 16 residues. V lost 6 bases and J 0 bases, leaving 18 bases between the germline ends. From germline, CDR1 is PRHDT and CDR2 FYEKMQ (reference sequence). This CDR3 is CASSIWGDGRSYEQYF. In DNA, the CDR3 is TGTGCCAGCAGTATATGGGGGGACGGACGCTCCTACGAGCAGTACTTC.

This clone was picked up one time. The CDR3 coding sequence is TGTGCCAGCAGCTTGACAGGTAGCAATCAGCCCCAGCATTTT. Translated, it gives CASSLTGSNQPQHF. The V gene is TRBV7-2, the J gene TRBJ1-5, with D possibly TRBD1 on 6 matching bases. Trimming shortened V by 3 bases and J by 0 bases, and 6 bases separated the two germline ends. The CDR3 is 14 residues long. CDR1 SGHTA and CDR2 FQGNSA come from the germline V gene.

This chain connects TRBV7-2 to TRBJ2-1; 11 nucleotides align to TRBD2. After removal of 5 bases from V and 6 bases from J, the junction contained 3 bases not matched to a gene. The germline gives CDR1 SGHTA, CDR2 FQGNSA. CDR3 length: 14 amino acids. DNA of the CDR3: TGTGCCAGCAGCACTAGCGGGGGCCCCAATGAGCAGTTCTTC. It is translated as CASSTSGGPNEQFF.

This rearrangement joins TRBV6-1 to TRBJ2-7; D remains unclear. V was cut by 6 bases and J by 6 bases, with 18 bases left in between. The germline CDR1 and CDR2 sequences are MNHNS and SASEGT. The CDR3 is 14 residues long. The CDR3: CASRDGVSAGEQYV. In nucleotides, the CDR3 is TGTGCCAGCAGAGATGGCGTCAGCGCTGGCGAGCAGTACGTC.

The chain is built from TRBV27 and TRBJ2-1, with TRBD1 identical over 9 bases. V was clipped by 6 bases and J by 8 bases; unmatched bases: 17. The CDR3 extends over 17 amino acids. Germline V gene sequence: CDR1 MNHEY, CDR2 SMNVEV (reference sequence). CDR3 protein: CASSGGVRQGVGDEQFF. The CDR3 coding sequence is TGTGCCAGCAGCGGTGGGGTTCGACAGGGGGTAGGGGATGAGCAGTTCTTC.

CDR3 sequence: CASSLYGRGVHNEQFF. DNA for the CDR3: TGTGCCAGCAGCTTATACGGCAGGGGAGTCCACAATGAGCAGTTCTTC. This chain links TRBV7-8 with TRBJ2-1; perhaps TRBD1 as D (6 bases). CDR1 is SGHVS, CDR2 FQNEAQ, per germline. This CDR3 has 16 amino acids. V dropped 2 bases and J dropped 5 bases, with 16 bases sitting between them.

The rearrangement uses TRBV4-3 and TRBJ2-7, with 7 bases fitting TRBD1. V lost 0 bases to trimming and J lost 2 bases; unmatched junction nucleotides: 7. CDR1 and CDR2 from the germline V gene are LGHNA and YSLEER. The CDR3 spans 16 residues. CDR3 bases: TGCGCCAGCAGCCAAGACGAGGGGACAGCCACCTACGAGCAGTACTTC. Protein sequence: CASSQDEGTATYEQYF.

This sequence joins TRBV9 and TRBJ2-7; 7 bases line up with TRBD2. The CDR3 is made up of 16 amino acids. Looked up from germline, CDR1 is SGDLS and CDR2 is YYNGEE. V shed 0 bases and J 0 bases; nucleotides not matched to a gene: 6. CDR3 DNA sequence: TGTGCCAGCAGCGTAGGGCTAGCGGAGACCTCCTACGAGCAGTACTTC. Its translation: CASSVGLAETSYEQYF.

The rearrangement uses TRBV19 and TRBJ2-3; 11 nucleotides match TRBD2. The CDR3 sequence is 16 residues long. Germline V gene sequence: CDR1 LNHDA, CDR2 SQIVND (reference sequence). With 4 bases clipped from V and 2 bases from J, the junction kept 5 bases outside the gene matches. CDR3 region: CASSSLLAGVTDTQYF. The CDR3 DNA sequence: TGTGCCAGTAGTAGCCTACTAGCGGGGGTCACAGATACGCAGTATTTT.

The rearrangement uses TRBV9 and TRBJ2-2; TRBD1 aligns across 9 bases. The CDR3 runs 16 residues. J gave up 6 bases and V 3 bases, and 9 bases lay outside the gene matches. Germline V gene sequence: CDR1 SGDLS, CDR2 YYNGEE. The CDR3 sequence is CASSAGNRGRPGELFF. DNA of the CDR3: TGTGCCAGCAGCGCGGGAAACAGGGGGCGCCCCGGGGAGCTGTTTTTT.

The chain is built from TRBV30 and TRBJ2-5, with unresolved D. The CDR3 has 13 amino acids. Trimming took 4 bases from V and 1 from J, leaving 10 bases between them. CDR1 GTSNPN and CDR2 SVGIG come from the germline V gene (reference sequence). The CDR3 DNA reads TGTGCCTGGAATAACAGACGCCAAGAGACCCAGTACTTC. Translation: CAWNNRRQETQYF.

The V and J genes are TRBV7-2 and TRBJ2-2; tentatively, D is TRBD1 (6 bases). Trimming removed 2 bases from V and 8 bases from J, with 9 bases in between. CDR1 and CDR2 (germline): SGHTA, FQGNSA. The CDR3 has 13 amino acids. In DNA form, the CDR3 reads TGTGCCAGCAGCTTAAGGACAGCGGGGGAGCTGTTTTTT. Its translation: CASSLRTAGELFF.

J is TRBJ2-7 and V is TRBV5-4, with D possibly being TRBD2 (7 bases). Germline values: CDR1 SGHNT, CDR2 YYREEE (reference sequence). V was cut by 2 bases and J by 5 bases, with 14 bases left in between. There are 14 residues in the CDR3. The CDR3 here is CASSFKGRGDEQYF. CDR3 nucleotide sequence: TGTGCCAGCAGCTTTAAGGGGAGGGGGGACGAGCAGTACTTC.

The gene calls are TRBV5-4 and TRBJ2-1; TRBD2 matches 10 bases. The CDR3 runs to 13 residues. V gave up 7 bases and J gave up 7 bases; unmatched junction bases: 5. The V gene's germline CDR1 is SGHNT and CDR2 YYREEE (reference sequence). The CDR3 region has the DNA TGTGCCAGCTTGGGACTAGCGCCAAATGAGCAGTTCTTC. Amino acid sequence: CASLGLAPNEQFF.

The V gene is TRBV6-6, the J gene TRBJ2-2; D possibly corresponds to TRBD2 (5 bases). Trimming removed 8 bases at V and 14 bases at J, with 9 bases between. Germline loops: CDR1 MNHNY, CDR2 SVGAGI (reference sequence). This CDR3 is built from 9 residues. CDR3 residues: CASGLSLFF. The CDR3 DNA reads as TGTGCCAGCGGACTGTCACTGTTTTTT.

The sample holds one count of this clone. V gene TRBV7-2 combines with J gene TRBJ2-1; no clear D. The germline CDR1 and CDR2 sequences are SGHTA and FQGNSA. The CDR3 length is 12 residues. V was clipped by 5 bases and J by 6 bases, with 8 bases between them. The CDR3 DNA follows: TGTGCCAGCAGCCTCAGTCGCAATGAGCAGTTCTTC. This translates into CASSLSRNEQFF. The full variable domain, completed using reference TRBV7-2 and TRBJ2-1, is GAGVSQSPSNKVTEKGKDVELRCDPISGHTALYWYRQSLGQGLEFLIYFQGNSAPDKSGLPSDRFSAERTGGSVSTLTIQRTQQEDSAVYLCASSLSRNEQFFGPGTRLTVL.

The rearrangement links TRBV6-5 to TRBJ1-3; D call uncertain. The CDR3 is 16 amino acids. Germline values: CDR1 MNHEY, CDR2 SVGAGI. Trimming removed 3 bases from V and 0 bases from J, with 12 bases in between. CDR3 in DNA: TGTGCCAGCAGTTATTCTCGAGTTCTCTCTGGAAACACCATATATTTT. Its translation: CASSYSRVLSGNTIYF.

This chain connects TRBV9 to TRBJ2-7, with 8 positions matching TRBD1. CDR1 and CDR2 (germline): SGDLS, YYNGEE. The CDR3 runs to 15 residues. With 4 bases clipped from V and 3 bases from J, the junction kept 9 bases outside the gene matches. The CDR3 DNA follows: TGTGCCAGCAGCCCACGGACAGGGCCCGTCTACGAGCAGTACTTC. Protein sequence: CASSPRTGPVYEQYF.

CDR3 protein: CASSLGPAREGEKLFF. DNA of the CDR3: TGCGCCAGCAGCTTGGGACCGGCCAGGGAGGGAGAAAAACTGTTTTTT. This sequence joins TRBV5-1 and TRBJ1-4, with D perhaps matching TRBD1 (5 bases). This CDR3 has 16 residues. The V gene's germline CDR1 is SGHRS and CDR2 YFSETQ. V lost 0 bases and J 8 bases, leaving 17 bases between the germline ends.

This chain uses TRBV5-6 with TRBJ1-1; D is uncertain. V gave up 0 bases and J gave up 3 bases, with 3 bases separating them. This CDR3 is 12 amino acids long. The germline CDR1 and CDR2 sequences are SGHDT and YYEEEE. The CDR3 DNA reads TGTGCCAGCAGCTTGGCGGACACTGAAGCTTTCTTT. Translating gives CASSLADTEAFF. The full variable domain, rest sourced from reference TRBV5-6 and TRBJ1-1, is DAGVTQSPTHLIKTRGQQVTLRCSPKSGHDTVSWYQQALGQGPQFIFQYYEEEERQRGNFPDRFSGHQFPNYSSELNVNALLLGDSALYLCASSLADTEAFFGQGTRLTVV.

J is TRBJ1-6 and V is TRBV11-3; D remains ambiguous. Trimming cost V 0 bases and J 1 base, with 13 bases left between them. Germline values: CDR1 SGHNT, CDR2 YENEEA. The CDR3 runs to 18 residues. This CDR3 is CASSLEGVGKSYNSPLHF. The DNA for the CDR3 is TGTGCCAGCAGCTTAGAGGGAGTGGGAAAATCCTATAATTCACCCCTCCACTTT.

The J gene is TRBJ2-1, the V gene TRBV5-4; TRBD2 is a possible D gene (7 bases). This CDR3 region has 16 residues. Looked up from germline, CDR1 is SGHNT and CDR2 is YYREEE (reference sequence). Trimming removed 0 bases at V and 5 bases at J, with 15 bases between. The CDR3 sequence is CASSLDGGRFHNEQFF. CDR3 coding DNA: TGTGCCAGCAGCTTGGACGGGGGGCGCTTCCACAATGAGCAGTTCTTC.

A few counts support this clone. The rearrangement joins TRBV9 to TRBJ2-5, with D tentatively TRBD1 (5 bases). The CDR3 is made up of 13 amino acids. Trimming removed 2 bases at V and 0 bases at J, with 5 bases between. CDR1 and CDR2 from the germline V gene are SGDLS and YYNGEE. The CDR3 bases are TGTGCCAGCAGCGTGACAGACCAAGAGACCCAGTACTTC. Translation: CASSVTDQETQYF.

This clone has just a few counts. The chain's CDR3 is CSVEDLHGETQYF. In nucleotides, the CDR3 is TGCAGCGTTGAAGATCTCCACGGGGAGACCCAGTACTTC. The gene calls are TRBV29-1 and TRBJ2-5; the D is unclear. Trimming took off 0 bases at V and 5 bases at J, with 10 bases between the two ends. The CDR3 has 13 amino acids. In germline, CDR1 is SQVTM, CDR2 ANQGSEA.

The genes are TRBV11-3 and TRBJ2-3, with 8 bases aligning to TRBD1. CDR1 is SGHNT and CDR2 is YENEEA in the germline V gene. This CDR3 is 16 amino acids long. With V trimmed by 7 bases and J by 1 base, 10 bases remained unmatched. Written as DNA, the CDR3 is TGTGCCAGCACCTTTCCCATGGGACAGGGCACAGATACGCAGTATTTT. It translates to CASTFPMGQGTDTQYF.